This T cell receptor beta chain was identified during a study of blood T cell repertoires in COVID-19. Turning to the study itself: T cells, B-cell-depleted T cells, or PBMCs supplied cDNA or gDNA.

The CDR3 covers 17 residues. The V and J ends lost 7 bases and 0 bases, in that order; junction bases with no gene match: 9. The germline gives CDR1 LNHDA, CDR2 SQIVND (reference sequence). The sample holds one count of this clone. In the source study's methods: Amplifying reference gene primers gave estimates of nucleated cell counts. Profiling relied on immunoSEQ multiplex PCR, and the TCRdb table lists in-frame clones only, not all of them. V and J calls and clone size are those listed in that table; D and trimming were worked out from the DNA. The sample includes under 35,000 clones, 91% seen only once; the top ten take 5.4%.

This TCR was recovered from a human donor in a cohort sampled during active COVID-19. The sequencing sample was made of peripheral blood. This chain connects TRBV19 to TRBJ1-5; 10 bases map to TRBD1. The CDR3 spells CASKVTGGLYSNQPQHF. DNA for the CDR3: TGTGCCAGTAAAGTGACAGGGGGCTTGTATAGCAATCAGCCCCAGCATTTT.